The 29 T cell receptor beta chains presented below share a single source sample, sequenced in a study of shared clonotypes between healthy human individuals. Sequencing used immunoSEQ multiplex PCR; TCRdb keeps in-frame clones, though not all of them. The sample has 2 million to 2.5 million clones, approximately 94% seen once. Sequencing used naive CD4+ T cells sorted from blood. Subset specified: CD45RA+ positively selected. These receptors all stem from a man between 18 and 35 years old in good health.

Points on this clone: Other DNA variants within this sample encode the same CDR3. This chain uses TRBV11-2 with TRBJ1-5, with D hard to call. The V and J ends lost 1 base and 0 bases respectively, with 4 bases between them. CDR1 and CDR2 (germline): SGHAT, FQNNGV. The CDR3 loop spans 14 amino acids. The CDR3: CASSLGHSNQPQHF. The CDR3 DNA reads as TGTGCCAGCAGCTTAGGTCATAGCAATCAGCCCCAGCATTTT.

The V and J genes are TRBV5-1 and TRBJ2-7; D is perhaps TRBD1 (5 bases). CDR1 is SGHRS, CDR2 YFSETQ, per germline. The CDR3 sequence is 14 residues long. Trimming pared 4 bases from V and 4 bases from J, leaving 15 bases between. DNA for the CDR3: TGCGCCAGCAGCCGGTCCACAGGAGAGTACGAGCAGTACTTC. It codes for CASSRSTGEYEQYF.

In the case of this clone: The junction differs from germline at one of its ends, possibly a read error. V and J are TRBV7-7 and TRBJ2-3; the match to TRBD2 covers 13 bases. CDR1 SSHAT and CDR2 FNYEAQ come from the germline V gene (reference sequence). This CDR3 region has 19 residues. CDR3 in DNA: TGTGCTAGCAGCCCCGGGGGGGGACTAGCGGGGACTAGCACAGATACGCAGTATTTT. The encoded protein is CASSPGGGLAGTSTDTQYF.

The V gene is TRBV5-1, the J gene TRBJ1-6; D unclear. Germline CDR1 and CDR2: SGHRS and YFSETQ. The length of the CDR3 is 15 residues. V lost 2 bases to trimming and J lost 6 bases, with 12 bases between them. The CDR3 bases are TGCGCCAGCAGCTTACGCCCCGAGGGTAATTCACCCCTCCACTTT. It encodes CASSLRPEGNSPLHF.

The gene calls are TRBV7-2 and TRBJ2-7, with TRBD1 as a possible D gene (6 bases). Trimming shortened V by 1 base and J by 5 bases, and 12 bases separated the two germline ends. Germline V gene lookup returns CDR1 SGHTA and CDR2 FQGNSA. The CDR3 has 14 residues. CDR3 in amino acids: CASSLGQAPNEQYF. CDR3 nucleotides: TGTGCCAGCAGCTTAGGACAGGCCCCTAACGAGCAGTACTTC.

This chain connects TRBV19 to TRBJ1-2; 10 bases agree with TRBD1. CDR1 is LNHDA and CDR2 is SQIVND in the germline V gene (reference sequence). With 4 bases clipped from V and 10 bases from J, the junction kept 3 bases outside the gene matches. The CDR3 runs to 12 residues. CDR3 nucleotides: TGTGCCAGTAGTAGGGACAGGGGACACTACACCTTC. Translated: CASSRDRGHYTF. The full variable domain, with the rest looked up from reference TRBV19 and TRBJ1-2, is DGGITQSPKYLFRKEGQNVTLSCEQNLNHDAMYWYRQDPGQGLRLIYYSQIVNDFQKGDIAEGYSVSREKKESFPLTVTSAQKNPTAFYLCASSRDRGHYTFGSGTRLTVV.

The V gene is TRBV6-6, the J gene TRBJ1-6, with D unclear. Looked up from germline, CDR1 is MNHNY and CDR2 is SVGAGI (reference sequence). Trimming shortened V by 6 bases and J by 0 bases, and 9 bases separated the two germline ends. The CDR3 has 15 amino acids. CDR3 region: CASRTLSSYNSPLHF. The CDR3 DNA reads TGTGCCAGCAGGACCCTTAGCTCCTATAATTCACCCCTCCACTTT.

The chain joins TRBV28 to TRBJ1-1; 9 bases line up with TRBD1. The CDR3 runs 15 residues. With V trimmed by 6 bases and J by 0 bases, 5 bases remained unmatched. CDR1 MDHEN and CDR2 SYDVKM come from the germline V gene. The CDR3 protein is CASRGQGLLNTEAFF. The CDR3 bases are TGTGCCAGCAGGGGACAGGGATTACTGAACACTGAAGCTTTCTTT.

This chain links TRBV10-3 with TRBJ1-1, with D maybe TRBD1 (6 bases). CDR3 length: 15 residues. Trimming pared 7 bases from V and 1 base from J, leaving 16 bases between. Per the germline V gene, CDR1 is ENHRY and CDR2 is SYGVKD. The CDR3 here is CAITRQEGGNTEAFF. In nucleotides, the CDR3 is TGTGCCATCACCCGACAGGAGGGTGGGAACACTGAAGCTTTCTTT.

With respect to this clone: Other DNA sequences within the sample encode an identical CDR3. This chain links TRBV7-2 with TRBJ2-7; TRBD1 is a possible D gene (5 bases). Per the germline V gene, CDR1 is SGHTA and CDR2 is FQGNSA. Trimming took 4 bases from V and 4 from J, leaving 14 bases between them. CDR3 size: 14 residues. CDR3 amino acids: CASSSGQVYYEQYF. DNA of the CDR3: TGTGCCAGCAGCTCCGGACAAGTTTATTACGAGCAGTACTTC.

J is TRBJ1-6 and V is TRBV9, with no clear D. CDR1 is SGDLS and CDR2 is YYNGEE in the germline V gene. The CDR3 has 20 amino acids. The V end was cut by 4 bases, the J end by 0 bases, with 23 bases between. The chain's CDR3 is CASSPDETDYMSSYNSPLHF. The CDR3 region has the DNA TGTGCCAGCAGCCCAGATGAAACAGATTACATGAGCTCCTATAATTCACCCCTCCACTTT.

The CDR3 sequence: CAGTGGRETQYF. The CDR3 DNA reads TGTGCCGGGACAGGGGGTAGGGAGACCCAGTACTTC. The chain carries TRBV6-1 and TRBJ2-5, with 11 bases matching TRBD1. Losses at the gene ends were 11 bases for V and 5 bases for J; bases not matched to a gene: 4. The CDR3 is made up of 12 amino acids. Germline lookup yields CDR1 MNHNS and CDR2 SASEGT.

This sequence joins TRBV5-6 and TRBJ2-5; D may correspond to TRBD1 or TRBD2 (5 bases each). In germline, CDR1 is SGHDT, CDR2 YYEEEE. The CDR3 is 16 residues long. Trimming cost V 0 bases and J 5 bases, with 17 bases left between them. The CDR3 DNA reads as TGTGCCAGCAGCTTGGTAGGTGCGTCGGGGACGGAGACCCAGTACTTC. Encoded protein: CASSLVGASGTETQYF.

The chain is built from TRBV5-1 and TRBJ1-1; no reliable D call. Germline CDR1 reads SGHRS; CDR2 reads YFSETQ. V dropped 0 bases and J dropped 1 base, with 10 bases sitting between them. The CDR3 is 15 amino acids. Here the CDR3 DNA reads TGCGCCAGCAGCTTGGCCGGCTGGCAGAACACTGAAGCTTTCTTT. Translating gives CASSLAGWQNTEAFF.

Remarks on this clone: Germline and junction disagree at one end, which may indicate a read error. The chain uses TRBV7-7 and TRBJ2-2, with D possibly being TRBD1 (6 bases). The CDR3 spans 14 residues. Germline V gives CDR1 SSHAT, CDR2 FNYEAQ (reference sequence). The CDR3 loop is CASSLQGNTGELFF. As DNA, the CDR3 is TGTGCTAGCAGCTTACAGGGAAACACCGGGGAGCTGTTTTTT.

The chain has TRBV6-6 and TRBJ1-1; D is possibly TRBD1 (5 bases). Germline V CDR1 and CDR2: MNHNY, SVGAGI (reference sequence). The V gene lost 7 bases and the J gene lost 0 bases, with 12 bases spanning the gap. The CDR3 is made up of 14 amino acids. The CDR3 coding sequence is TGTGCCAGCAATCGGGGACCCATGAACACTGAAGCTTTCTTT. It specifies CASNRGPMNTEAFF.

This clone was detected only once. The chain employs TRBV7-8 and TRBJ2-3; TRBD1 or TRBD2 may be the D gene (5 bases each). V lost 6 bases to trimming and J lost 0 bases, with 10 bases between them. This CDR3 comprises 14 residues. The germline gives CDR1 SGHVS, CDR2 FQNEAQ. CDR3 residues: CASREGTSTDTQYF. CDR3 DNA: TGTGCCAGCAGAGAGGGGACCAGCACAGATACGCAGTATTTT.

The V call is TRBV5-1, the J call TRBJ2-2; no definite D call. This CDR3 spans 16 amino acids. The V gene lost 4 bases and the J gene lost 5 bases, with 18 bases spanning the gap. Germline V gene sequence: CDR1 SGHRS, CDR2 YFSETQ. The DNA of the CDR3 is TGCGCCAGCAGCCCACTTCCATCAGTCGGGACCGGGGAGCTGTTTTTT. Its protein product is CASSPLPSVGTGELFF.

J is TRBJ2-2 and V is TRBV6-5; D gene uncertain. Per germline, CDR1 MNHEY and CDR2 SVGAGI. V lost 6 bases, J lost 7 bases, and 9 bases lay in between. The CDR3 is 12 amino acids. Here the CDR3 DNA reads TGTGCCAGCAGAGCTTCAGGCGGGGAGCTGTTTTTT. Protein: CASRASGGELFF.

This clone has a single count. The rearrangement links TRBV10-3 to TRBJ2-7; no reliable D call. This CDR3 contains 15 residues. Germline V gene lookup returns CDR1 ENHRY and CDR2 SYGVKD. V was clipped by 2 bases and J by 5 bases, with 16 bases between them. The CDR3 protein is CAISEKTLGYHEQYF. The CDR3 DNA reads as TGTGCCATCAGTGAGAAAACGTTGGGGTACCACGAGCAGTACTTC.

This chain connects TRBV4-1 to TRBJ1-2, with 7 bases that match TRBD1. Unmatched junction bases numbered 10, after V lost 6 bases and J lost 3 bases. Germline V gene sequence: CDR1 MGHRA, CDR2 YSYEKL. CDR3 length equals 15 residues. CDR3 amino acids: CASSYPGQKDYGYTF. CDR3 coding DNA: TGCGCCAGCAGTTACCCGGGACAGAAGGACTATGGCTACACCTTC.

V and J are TRBV6-6 and TRBJ2-7; TRBD1 might be the D (5 bases). Germline assignment: CDR1 MNHNY and CDR2 SVGAGI (reference sequence). Trimming removed 2 bases from V and 6 bases from J, with 8 bases in between. CDR3 length: 12 residues. CDR3 loop: CASSYTDSEQYF. The CDR3 DNA reads as TGTGCCAGCAGTTACACCGACAGCGAGCAGTACTTC.

This rearrangement joins TRBV19 to TRBJ1-1; D not resolved. V shed 5 bases and J shed 1 base, with 17 bases lying between them. This CDR3 spans 16 amino acids. Germline lookup yields CDR1 LNHDA and CDR2 SQIVND (reference sequence). In DNA, the CDR3 is TGTGCCAGTAGTTTTTCCACCTCGGGTGGGAACACTGAAGCTTTCTTT. It specifies CASSFSTSGGNTEAFF.

This clone was seen only a few times. The chain carries TRBV6-1 and TRBJ1-1, with TRBD1 matching over 9 bases. CDR1 and CDR2 (germline): MNHNS, SASEGT. CDR3 length: 12 residues. V was pared by 6 bases and J by 10 bases, with 6 bases of the junction left unmatched. CDR3 sequence (DNA): TGTGCCAGCAGCGTCGACAGGGGGAGAGCTTTCTTT. Translation gives CASSVDRGRAFF.

V usage is TRBV29-1 and J usage is TRBJ2-7; perhaps D is TRBD1 or TRBD2 (5 bases each). The V gene lost 5 bases and the J gene lost 1 base, with 15 bases spanning the gap. The CDR3 consists of 14 residues. Germline CDR1 SQVTM, CDR2 ANQGSEA. The CDR3 DNA reads TGCAGCGTTTCCGGGACCCTGGGGTCCTACGAGCAGTACTTC. This codes for CSVSGTLGSYEQYF.

The rearrangement uses TRBV28 and TRBJ1-3; D is ambiguous. V gave up 6 bases and J gave up 3 bases, with 12 bases separating them. CDR1 and CDR2 (germline): MDHEN, SYDVKM. This CDR3 has 14 amino acids. The CDR3 loop is CASRFGGLGNTIYF. CDR3 nucleotides: TGTGCCAGCAGATTCGGTGGACTTGGAAACACCATATATTTT.

The chain links TRBV5-6 to TRBJ2-7, with 9 bases identical to TRBD1. The CDR3 has 13 residues. CDR1 is SGHDT and CDR2 is YYEEEE in the germline V gene. V dropped 5 bases and J dropped 4; count of bases not matched to a gene: 4. In DNA form, the CDR3 reads TGTGCCAGCAGAAAACAGGGGGCTTACGAGCAGTACTTC. Protein product: CASRKQGAYEQYF.

About this clone itself: Other nucleotide sequences in the sample specify the same CDR3. This chain uses TRBV28 with TRBJ1-5; D is possibly TRBD1 (6 bases). The length of the CDR3 is 14 residues. V was trimmed by 5 bases and J by 1 base, leaving 9 bases between them. Germline CDR1 is MDHEN and CDR2 is SYDVKM. The CDR3 loop reads CASSLTGSNQPQHF. The CDR3 nucleotides are TGTGCCAGCAGTCTTACAGGGAGCAATCAGCCCCAGCATTTT.

This clone was counted a few times. V is TRBV2 and J is TRBJ1-2; 11 nucleotides agree with TRBD1. V shed 7 bases and J 4 bases; nucleotides not matched to a gene: 5. The CDR3 totals 14 residues. Germline V gene sequence: CDR1 SNHLY, CDR2 FYNNEI. The CDR3, as DNA: TGTGCCAGCAATGGACAGGGGGCACGCTATGGCTACACCTTC. Its translation: CASNGQGARYGYTF.